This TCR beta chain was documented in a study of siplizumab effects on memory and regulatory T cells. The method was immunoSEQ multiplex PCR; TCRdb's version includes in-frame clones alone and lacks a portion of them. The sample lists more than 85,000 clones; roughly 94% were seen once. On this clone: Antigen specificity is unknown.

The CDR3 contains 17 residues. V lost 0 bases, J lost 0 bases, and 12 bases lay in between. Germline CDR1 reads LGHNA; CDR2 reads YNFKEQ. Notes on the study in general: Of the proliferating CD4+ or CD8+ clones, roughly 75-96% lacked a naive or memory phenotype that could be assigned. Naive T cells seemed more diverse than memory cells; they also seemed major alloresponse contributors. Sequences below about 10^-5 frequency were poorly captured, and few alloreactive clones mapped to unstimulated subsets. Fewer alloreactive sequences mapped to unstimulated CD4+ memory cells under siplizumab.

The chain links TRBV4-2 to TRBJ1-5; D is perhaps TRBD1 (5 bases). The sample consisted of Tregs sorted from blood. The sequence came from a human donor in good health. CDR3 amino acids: CASSQEPGLYSNQPQHF. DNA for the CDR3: TGTGCCAGCAGCCAAGAGCCGGGGCTCTATAGCAATCAGCCCCAGCATTTT.